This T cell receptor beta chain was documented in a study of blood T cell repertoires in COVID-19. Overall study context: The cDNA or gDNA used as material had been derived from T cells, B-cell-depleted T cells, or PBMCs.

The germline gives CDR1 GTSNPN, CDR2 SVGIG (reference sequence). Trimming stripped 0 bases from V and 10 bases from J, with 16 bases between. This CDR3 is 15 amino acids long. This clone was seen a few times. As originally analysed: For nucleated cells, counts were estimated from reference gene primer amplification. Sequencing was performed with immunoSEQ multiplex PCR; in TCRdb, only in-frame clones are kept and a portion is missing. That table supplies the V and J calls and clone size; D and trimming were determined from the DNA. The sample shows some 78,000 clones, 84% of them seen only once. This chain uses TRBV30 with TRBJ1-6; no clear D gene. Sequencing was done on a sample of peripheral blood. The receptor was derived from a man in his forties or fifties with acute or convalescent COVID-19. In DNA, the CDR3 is TGTGCCTGGAGTGTACGACACCTTCAAGGATCACCCCTCCACTTT. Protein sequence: CAWSVRHLQGSPLHF.